A selection of T cell receptor beta chains follows, all from one sample in a study of shared clonotypes between healthy human individuals. TCRdb keeps only in-frame clones here, not all; method: immunoSEQ multiplex PCR. The sample carries about 770,000 clones, about two thirds recorded once. The sequenced sample consisted of memory CD4+ T cells sorted from blood. All receptors come from a woman in her 30s in good health. The CDR3 runs from the conserved cysteine through the conserved F or W. D genes are given only for firm matches. Some rows have no size entry. The others give once, few or many, or a class for an expanded clone.

v_call: TRBV7-8; d_call: -; j_call: TRBJ1-4; clone_size: once; cdr3_aa: CASSLVKGKEKLFF; cdr3_nt: TGTGCCAGCAGCTTAGTAAAAGGGAAGGAAAAACTGTTTTTT
v_call: TRBV2; d_call: TRBD2; j_call: TRBJ2-3; clone_size: once; cdr3_aa: CASSAEGLAGGTDTQYF; cdr3_nt: TGTGCCAGCAGTGCCGAAGGACTAGCGGGCGGCACAGATACGCAGTATTTT
v_call: TRBV5-1; d_call: -; j_call: TRBJ2-1; clone_size: many; cdr3_aa: CASSVSSGAYNEQFF; cdr3_nt: TGCGCCAGCAGCGTATCCAGCGGAGCATACAATGAGCAGTTCTTC
v_call: TRBV5-1; d_call: -; j_call: TRBJ2-2; clone_size: -; cdr3_aa: CASMYHQNTGELFF; cdr3_nt: TGCGCCAGCATGTACCACCAGAACACCGGGGAGCTGTTTTTT
v_call: TRBV6-1; d_call: -; j_call: TRBJ2-7; clone_size: -; cdr3_aa: CASSGRRTYEQYF; cdr3_nt: TGTGCCAGCAGTGGGCGGCGTACCTACGAGCAGTACTTC
v_call: TRBV11-2; d_call: TRBD2; j_call: TRBJ2-7; clone_size: -; cdr3_aa: CASSLAGTYEQYF; cdr3_nt: TGTGCCAGCAGTCTAGCGGGAACCTACGAGCAGTACTTC
v_call: TRBV5-8; d_call: TRBD1; j_call: TRBJ1-5; clone_size: few; cdr3_aa: CASSLRQGDQPQHF; cdr3_nt: TGTGCCAGCAGCTTGAGACAGGGCGATCAGCCCCAGCATTTT
v_call: TRBV27; d_call: -; j_call: TRBJ2-3; clone_size: -; cdr3_aa: CASSHLDTQYF; cdr3_nt: TGTGCCAGCAGTCACCTAGATACGCAGTATTTT
v_call: TRBV6-1; d_call: TRBD2; j_call: TRBJ2-3; clone_size: -; cdr3_aa: CASRLAASTDTQYF; cdr3_nt: TGTGCCAGCAGGCTAGCGGCTAGCACAGATACGCAGTATTTT
v_call: TRBV5-1; d_call: -; j_call: TRBJ1-1; clone_size: -; cdr3_aa: CASSTRSGREAFF; cdr3_nt: TGCGCCAGCAGCACACGGTCGGGAAGAGAAGCTTTCTTT
v_call: TRBV19; d_call: -; j_call: TRBJ2-5; clone_size: -; cdr3_aa: CASSLRGSEEQYF; cdr3_nt: TGTGCCAGTAGTTTAAGGGGATCGGAAGAGCAGTACTTC
v_call: TRBV4-1; d_call: TRBD1; j_call: TRBJ2-7; clone_size: few; cdr3_aa: CASSQGPLTGQGEQYF; cdr3_nt: TGCGCCAGCAGCCAAGGACCTTTGACAGGGCAGGGCGAGCAGTACTTC
v_call: TRBV23-1; d_call: -; j_call: TRBJ2-3; clone_size: -; cdr3_aa: CASPKRTEPTDTQYF; cdr3_nt: TGCGCCAGTCCGAAACGGACGGAGCCCACAGATACGCAGTATTTT
v_call: TRBV9; d_call: -; j_call: TRBJ1-5; clone_size: few; cdr3_aa: CASSTRTANQPQHF; cdr3_nt: TGTGCCAGCAGCACCCGGACCGCCAATCAGCCCCAGCATTTT
v_call: TRBV25-1; d_call: TRBD2; j_call: TRBJ2-7; clone_size: -; cdr3_aa: CASSGTSGTYEQYF; cdr3_nt: TGTGCCAGCAGCGGGACTAGCGGGACCTACGAGCAGTACTTC
v_call: TRBV11-2; d_call: TRBD2; j_call: TRBJ2-5; clone_size: -; cdr3_aa: CASSLALAGEVTQYF; cdr3_nt: TGTGCCAGCAGCTTAGCTCTAGCGGGAGAGGTGACCCAGTACTTC
v_call: TRBV15; d_call: TRBD2; j_call: TRBJ2-1; clone_size: -; cdr3_aa: CATSRVALAAYNEQFF; cdr3_nt: TGTGCCACCAGCAGAGTTGCCCTAGCGGCCTACAATGAGCAGTTCTTC
v_call: TRBV5-1; d_call: -; j_call: TRBJ1-1; clone_size: many; cdr3_aa: CASKVAFGPEAFF; cdr3_nt: TGCGCCAGCAAGGTAGCGTTCGGACCTGAAGCTTTCTTT
v_call: TRBV30; d_call: -; j_call: TRBJ2-1; clone_size: -; cdr3_aa: CAWRVLAGEQFF; cdr3_nt: TGTGCCTGGAGGGTACTAGCCGGTGAGCAGTTCTTC
v_call: TRBV28; d_call: -; j_call: TRBJ1-1; clone_size: once; cdr3_aa: CASKGGTEAFF; cdr3_nt: TGTGCCAGCAAGGGGGGCACTGAAGCTTTCTTT
v_call: TRBV7-6; d_call: -; j_call: TRBJ2-3; clone_size: -; cdr3_aa: CASSGSTDTQYF; cdr3_nt: TGTGCCAGCAGCGGGAGCACAGATACGCAGTATTTT
v_call: TRBV6-6; d_call: -; j_call: TRBJ2-2; clone_size: -; cdr3_aa: CASSYTGPPAGELFF; cdr3_nt: TGTGCCAGCAGTTATACAGGGCCTCCCGCCGGGGAGCTGTTTTTT
v_call: TRBV28; d_call: TRBD1; j_call: TRBJ1-3; clone_size: -; cdr3_aa: CASNPGQGANGNTIYF; cdr3_nt: TGTGCCAGCAACCCCGGTCAGGGGGCGAATGGAAACACCATATATTTT
v_call: TRBV27; d_call: -; j_call: TRBJ2-6; clone_size: -; cdr3_aa: CASSLDRANVLTF; cdr3_nt: TGTGCCAGCAGTTTAGACAGGGCCAACGTCCTGACTTTC
v_call: TRBV5-8; d_call: -; j_call: TRBJ2-2; clone_size: once; cdr3_aa: CASSLWGGPNTGELFF; cdr3_nt: TGTGCCAGCAGCTTGTGGGGGGGCCCGAACACCGGGGAGCTGTTTTTT
v_call: TRBV29-1; d_call: -; j_call: TRBJ2-2; clone_size: -; cdr3_aa: CSALGSEGELFF; cdr3_nt: TGCAGCGCCTTGGGGTCGGAAGGGGAGCTGTTTTTT
v_call: TRBV4-2; d_call: -; j_call: TRBJ2-7; clone_size: -; cdr3_aa: CASSQSHGGPAGHEQYF; cdr3_nt: TGTGCCAGCAGCCAATCACACGGGGGACCGGCGGGCCACGAGCAGTACTTC
v_call: TRBV27; d_call: TRBD1; j_call: TRBJ1-2; clone_size: -; cdr3_aa: CASSPRGQGTYGYTF; cdr3_nt: TGTGCCAGCAGCCCTAGGGGGCAGGGGACCTATGGCTACACCTTC
v_call: TRBV19; d_call: TRBD1; j_call: TRBJ1-2; clone_size: many; cdr3_aa: CASSNDTPDRGYGYTF; cdr3_nt: TGTGCCAGTAGTAACGACACCCCGGACAGGGGTTATGGCTACACCTTC
v_call: TRBV7-6; d_call: TRBD2; j_call: TRBJ2-1; clone_size: -; cdr3_aa: CASRLEAGFYNEQFF; cdr3_nt: TGTGCCAGCAGGCTAGAAGCGGGGTTCTACAATGAGCAGTTCTTC
v_call: TRBV25-1; d_call: TRBD2; j_call: TRBJ2-3; clone_size: -; cdr3_aa: CASSEAGLASTDTQYF; cdr3_nt: TGTGCCAGCAGTGAAGCCGGACTAGCGAGCACAGATACGCAGTATTTT